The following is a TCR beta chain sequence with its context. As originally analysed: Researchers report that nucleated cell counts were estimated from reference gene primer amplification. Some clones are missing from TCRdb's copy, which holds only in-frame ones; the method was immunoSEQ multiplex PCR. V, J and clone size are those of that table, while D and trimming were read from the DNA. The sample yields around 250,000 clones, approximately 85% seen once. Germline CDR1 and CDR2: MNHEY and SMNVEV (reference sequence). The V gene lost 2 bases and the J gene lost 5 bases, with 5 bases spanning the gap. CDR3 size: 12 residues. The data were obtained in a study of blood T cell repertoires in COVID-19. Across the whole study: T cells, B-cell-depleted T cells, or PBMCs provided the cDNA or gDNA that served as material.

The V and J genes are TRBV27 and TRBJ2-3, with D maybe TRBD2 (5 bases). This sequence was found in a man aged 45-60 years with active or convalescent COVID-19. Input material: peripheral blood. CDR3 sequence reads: CASSLEGDTQYF. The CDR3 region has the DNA TGTGCCAGCAGTTTAGAGGGAGATACGCAGTATTTT.